This T cell receptor beta chain was sequenced for a study of tumor-infiltrating lymphocytes in primary liver carcinoma. CDR3 length equals 12 residues. Germline V gene sequence: CDR1 MNHNY, CDR2 SVGAGI (reference sequence). The template, approximately 500 ng total RNA, yielded TCR beta cDNA made with a constant-region primer. Three-round nested multiplex PCR performed with slightly modified ARM-PCR produced the TCR beta libraries. TRBV1-TRBV30 forward primers paired with a C-beta reverse primer drove the first two PCR rounds, about 9 cycles each. TCRdb processed the multiplex PCR reads anew with MiXCR; each CDR3 protein has one entry. The data show about 350,000 distinct CDR3 sequences, 65% seen once. Extraction also yielded germline DNA, while blood RNA was obtained from unsorted whole blood. Approximately 3.8 milliliters of peripheral blood were drawn preoperatively.

The sequencing sample was made of peripheral blood. This chain uses TRBV6-6 with TRBJ1-1; D remains ambiguous. The source of this sequence is a man between 35 and 55 years old with primary liver carcinoma and hepatitis B virus infection. This CDR3 reads CDSTAGNTEAFF. CDR3 sequence (DNA): TGTGATAGCACAGCAGGGAACACTGAAGCTTTCTTT.